Included here is one T cell receptor (beta chain) sequence, with context. Its antigen is unidentified. This specimen comes from a study of cytomegalovirus exposure and HLA in healthy donors. Study results and caveats: With later analysis, a missense DCLRE1C variant became linked to TCR beta V- and J-gene trimming.

The CDR3 is 14 amino acids. CDR1 is SGHTA and CDR2 is FQGNSA in the germline V gene. Deletions cut 2 bases from V and 7 bases from J, with 12 bases between. Primers included in the PCR were 60 Vbeta and 13 Jbeta primers. Produced via immunoSEQ multiplex PCR; TCRdb's table is partial and in-frame only. The sample yields 200,000 to 250,000 clones, about 80% seen once. The chain is built from TRBV7-2 and TRBJ2-1; perhaps TRBD2 as D (7 bases). Material for sequencing was PBMCs. This sequence was found in a woman aged 45-65 years in good health and CMV-seropositive. CDR3 nucleotide sequence: TGTGCCAGCAGCTTAATCGGGGGGCGGAATGAGCAGTTCTTC. As protein: CASSLIGGRNEQFF.